This is a list of T cell receptor beta chains from one sample in a study of T cells after yellow fever vaccination. TCRdb processed the 5' RACE reads anew with MiXCR; each CDR3 protein has one entry. The table has a few hundred thousand distinct CDR3 sequences, around 6.8% seen once. Material: PBMCs, obtained 45 days after the first yellow fever vaccination. The receptors here all came from a man younger than 35 who received the YFV17D yellow fever vaccine. The CDR3 runs from the conserved cysteine through the conserved F or W. The order of the fields is J gene, D gene, V gene, clone size, CDR3 DNA, CDR3 protein. A D gene is named only where the DNA matches it firmly. Only part of the rows carry a size: once, few, many, or a class if the clone is expanded.

TRBJ2-7 | TRBD1 | TRBV5-1 | NA | TGCGCCAGCAGCCAGAGGACAGGAGCCGCGTACGAGCAGTACTTC | CASSQRTGAAYEQYF
TRBJ1-2 | NA | TRBV7-9 | NA | TGTGCCAGCAGCTTACGGGCCCTCGGGTATGGCTACACCTTC | CASSLRALGYGYTF
TRBJ2-3 | TRBD2 | TRBV5-1 | many | TGCGCCAGCAGCTTCTACGCCCTAGCGGGGGGTCCAGATACGCAGTATTTT | CASSFYALAGGPDTQYF
TRBJ2-1 | TRBD2 | TRBV6-5 | many | TGTGCCAGCAGTTACCCTAGCGGGGGGGCCGGGAATGAGCAGTTCTTC | CASSYPSGGAGNEQFF
TRBJ1-1 | NA | TRBV5-1 | many | TGCGCCAGCAAGGTTGACAGCAACACTGAAGCTTTCTTT | CASKVDSNTEAFF
TRBJ1-1 | NA | TRBV7-6 | NA | TGTGCCAGCAGCAACAACAGGGACACTGAAGCTTTCTTT | CASSNNRDTEAFF
TRBJ2-4 | NA | TRBV28 | few | TGTGCCAGCAGCCGGGACACTTGGGACATTCAGTACTTC | CASSRDTWDIQYF
TRBJ1-5 | TRBD1 | TRBV20-1 | NA | TGCAGTGCTTGGTCCGGGACAGAAGGCAATCAGCCCCAGCATTTT | CSAWSGTEGNQPQHF
TRBJ2-3 | TRBD2 | TRBV7-2 | NA | TGTGCCAGCAGACAAAGCTGGAGCGGGGGGAACACAGATACGCAGTATTTT | CASRQSWSGGNTDTQYF
TRBJ1-2 | TRBD1 | TRBV19 | NA | TGTGCCAGTAGTGTCGGGACAGGAAGTTTGTATGGCTACACCTTC | CASSVGTGSLYGYTF
TRBJ2-5 | NA | TRBV7-6 | many | TGTGCCAGCGGCTACAGGGTCGGGGAGACCCAGTACTTC | CASGYRVGETQYF
TRBJ2-3 | TRBD2 | TRBV20-1 | NA | TGCAGTGCACTACTAGCGGGGGTCACAGATACGCAGTATTTT | CSALLAGVTDTQYF
TRBJ1-1 | NA | TRBV29-1 | NA | TGCAGCGTTGAACTGATCGGCACTGAAGCTTTCTTT | CSVELIGTEAFF
TRBJ2-3 | NA | TRBV7-2 | many | TGTGCCAGCAGCTTACGGCTTGATACGCAGTATTTT | CASSLRLDTQYF
TRBJ2-2 | NA | TRBV7-3 | NA | TGTGCCAGCTCCACCGTCTCAGGGTCTGCCGGGGAGCTGTTTTTT | CASSTVSGSAGELFF
TRBJ1-1 | NA | TRBV12-3/TRBV12-4 | few | TGTGCCAGCAGTTTAGCTTTGGGGCCCGAAGCTTTCTTT | CASSLALGPEAFF
TRBJ1-2 | NA | TRBV18 | few | TGTGCCAGCTCACCACCACGGGGGCTTGGCTACACCTTC | CASSPPRGLGYTF
TRBJ2-5 | NA | TRBV18 | NA | TGTGCCAGCTCACCGTTTACGACAGGCCAAGAGACCCAGTACTTC | CASSPFTTGQETQYF
TRBJ1-2 | TRBD1 | TRBV6-1 | few | TGTGCCAGCAGACACCCGGAACAGGGGAACTATGGCTACACCTTC | CASRHPEQGNYGYTF
TRBJ2-5 | TRBD2 | TRBV9 | NA | TGTGCCAGCAGCGACAGTAGCGGGGGCCGTCAAGAGACCCAGTACTTC | CASSDSSGGRQETQYF
TRBJ2-1 | NA | TRBV15 | NA | TGTGCCACCAGCAGGAAAATTTTGAGCTCCTACAATGAGCAGTTCTTC | CATSRKILSSYNEQFF
TRBJ2-7 | TRBD2 | TRBV12-3/TRBV12-4 | few | TGTGCCAGCAGTTTAGGGACTAGCGGGGCGTACGAGCAGTACTTC | CASSLGTSGAYEQYF
TRBJ2-2 | NA | TRBV5-4 | NA | TGTGCCAGCAGCTCTCCTGCTCGACAGCACACCGGGGAGCTGTTTTTT | CASSSPARQHTGELFF
TRBJ2-3 | TRBD2 | TRBV7-2 | NA | TGTGCCAGCAGCTTAGAATTTTGGGGGGGGCAGTATTTT | CASSLEFWGGQYF
TRBJ1-1 | NA | TRBV7-2 | NA | TGTGCCAGCAGCTTCCATATGAACACTGAAGCTTTCTTT | CASSFHMNTEAFF
TRBJ2-5 | NA | TRBV5-4 | NA | TGTGCCAGCTCCTGGATACAAGAGACCCAGTACTTC | CASSWIQETQYF
TRBJ2-7 | NA | TRBV5-1 | few | TGCGCCAGCAGCTTCGGGGCGGGTGGGGGATCCTACGAGCAGTACTTC | CASSFGAGGGSYEQYF
TRBJ2-1 | TRBD2 | TRBV3-1 | NA | TGTGCCAGCAGCTCCGAGACTAGCGGTTACAATGAGCAGTTCTTC | CASSSETSGYNEQFF
TRBJ1-1 | NA | TRBV6-5 | few | TGTGCCAGCAGTCCCTCGGGCTACAGGGCAGTAGCTGAAGCTTTCTTT | CASSPSGYRAVAEAFF
TRBJ1-2 | NA | TRBV7-2 | many | TGTGCCAGCAGCTTTACCGTTAACCCAGATTCATATGGCTACACCTTC | CASSFTVNPDSYGYTF
TRBJ2-3 | NA | TRBV11-2 | NA | TGTGCCAGCAGCTTAGCGTCGCCTAAAGATACGCAGTATTTT | CASSLASPKDTQYF
TRBJ2-3 | NA | TRBV5-1 | few | TGCGCCAGCAGCTTGGAGGTGGTAGATACGCAGTATTTT | CASSLEVVDTQYF
TRBJ2-3 | NA | TRBV27 | few | TGTGCCAGCGGAGGGCGGGGAGGAAATACGCAGTATTTT | CASGGRGGNTQYF
TRBJ2-1 | TRBD2 | TRBV20-1 | NA | TGCAGTGCAGAACCACGACTAGCGGGGGCCCACAATGAGCAGTTCTTC | CSAEPRLAGAHNEQFF
TRBJ1-1 | TRBD1 | TRBV7-2 | many | TGTGCCAGCACCCCACAGGGGGCAGGCACTGAAGCTTTCTTT | CASTPQGAGTEAFF
TRBJ2-7 | TRBD2 | TRBV6-5 | many | TGTGCCAGCAGTTACATTCAGCGGGGGGCCTACGAGCAGTACTTC | CASSYIQRGAYEQYF
TRBJ1-2 | TRBD1 | TRBV10-3 | NA | TGTGCCACAAAGGGGAACAGGGGCTATGGCTACACCTTC | CATKGNRGYGYTF
TRBJ2-5 | TRBD1 | TRBV7-3 | few | TGTGCCAGCAGCTTAACCGCAGGGGGCGCAGAGACCCAGTACTTC | CASSLTAGGAETQYF
TRBJ2-7 | TRBD1 | TRBV6-1 | few | TGTGCCAGCAGGCGTCCGGGACAGGGGGGCTACGAGCAGTACTTC | CASRRPGQGGYEQYF
TRBJ2-2 | NA | TRBV7-6 | NA | TGTGCCAGCAGCTTAGTGGGTGATCCTCTTTTCACCGGGGAGCTGTTTTTT | CASSLVGDPLFTGELFF
TRBJ1-2 | NA | TRBV4-1 | NA | TGCGCCAGCAGCCATGTACAGGGAAACTATGGCTACACCTTC | CASSHVQGNYGYTF
TRBJ2-3 | TRBD2 | TRBV11-2 | few | TGTGCCAGCAGCGTGCCGGTTTCCAGGCGGGGGGGTCCCGATACGCAGTATTTT | CASSVPVSRRGGPDTQYF
TRBJ2-5 | NA | TRBV5-1 | few | TGCGCCAGCAGCTTGGACCGGTGGGAGACCCAGTACTTC | CASSLDRWETQYF
TRBJ2-5 | NA | TRBV29-1 | many | TGCAGCGGGGGGACGGGAGAGACCCAGTACTTC | CSGGTGETQYF
TRBJ1-1 | TRBD1 | TRBV2 | few | TGTGCCAGCAGTGAATGGGGCAGGGGGCGAACTGAAGCTTTCTTT | CASSEWGRGRTEAFF
TRBJ2-2 | NA | TRBV7-6 | few | TGTGCCAGCAGCTTATTTTTTACCGGGGAGCTGTTTTTT | CASSLFFTGELFF
TRBJ1-2 | NA | TRBV20-1 | few | TGCAGTGCTAGAAGCGGGGAAGACTATGGCTACACCTTC | CSARSGEDYGYTF
TRBJ2-1 | NA | TRBV19 | few | TGTGCCAGTATGGCAGGCTCTAATGAGCAGTTCTTC | CASMAGSNEQFF